A single sample is the source of the 32 T cell receptor beta chains below, sequenced in a study of T cell responses to AZD1222 COVID-19 vaccine. Produced via immunoSEQ multiplex PCR; TCRdb's table is partial and in-frame only. The sample has more than 95,000 clones; around 92% are singletons. The source material was peripheral blood, sampled on day 0 of AZD1222 vaccination. The receptors were gathered from an adult in good health.

The chain has TRBV5-1 and TRBJ2-2; D may be TRBD1 or TRBD2 (5 bases each). CDR3 size: 16 residues. Trimming pared 5 bases from V and 8 bases from J, leaving 22 bases between. Looked up from germline, CDR1 is SGHRS and CDR2 is YFSETQ. The CDR3 region has the DNA TGCGCCAGCAGTTTTGACGGGACCCTCCTTGGTGGGGAGCTGTTTTTT. Amino acids: CASSFDGTLLGGELFF. The complete variable domain, with remaining parts taken from reference TRBV5-1 and TRBJ2-2, reads KAGVTQTPRYLIKTRGQQVTLSCSPISGHRSVSWYQQTPGQGLQFLFEYFSETQRNKGNFPGRFSGRQFSNSRSEMNVSTLELGDSALYLCASSFDGTLLGGELFFGEGSRLTVL.

This sequence joins TRBV28 and TRBJ2-7; D is possibly TRBD1 (6 bases). Deletions cut 7 bases from V and 3 bases from J, with 25 bases between. Germline V CDR1 and CDR2: MDHEN, SYDVKM. The CDR3 is 17 amino acids. Here the CDR3 reads CASTPVTNPGHLYEQYF. Here the CDR3 DNA reads TGTGCCAGCACTCCCGTGACCAACCCGGGACACCTCTACGAGCAGTACTTC.

V gene TRBV2 combines with J gene TRBJ2-3; D uncertain. Deletions cut 2 bases from V and 9 bases from J, with 12 bases between. The V gene's germline CDR1 is SNHLY and CDR2 FYNNEI. This CDR3 is built from 13 residues. The chain's CDR3 is CASSERTHLTQYF. CDR3 in DNA: TGTGCCAGCAGTGAACGGACCCATCTAACGCAGTATTTT.

V is TRBV19 and J is TRBJ2-1; 7 bases map to TRBD1. This CDR3 has 13 amino acids. The J segment lost 4 bases and the V segment lost 5 bases, leaving 2 bases of the junction unmatched. Germline V gives CDR1 LNHDA, CDR2 SQIVND (reference sequence). The CDR3: CASSVGQYNEQFF. The CDR3 bases are TGTGCCAGTAGTGTGGGACAGTACAATGAGCAGTTCTTC.

The chain combines TRBV18 with TRBJ1-5; D is unresolved. V was pared by 6 bases and J by 11 bases, with 14 bases between. This CDR3 has 12 amino acids. Per germline, CDR1 KGHSH and CDR2 LQKENI. In DNA, the CDR3 is TGTGCCAGCTCGCTTGGGCCGCTAGCCCAGCATTTT. This translates into CASSLGPLAQHF.

The V gene is TRBV6-5, the J gene TRBJ1-5; D might be TRBD1 (6 bases). There are 15 residues in the CDR3. V gave up 5 bases and J gave up 3 bases, with 14 bases separating them. Germline V gives CDR1 MNHEY, CDR2 SVGAGI. The CDR3 DNA reads TGTGCCAGCAGTCCCTGGGCAGGGGCCAATCAGCCCCAGCATTTT. This sequence encodes CASSPWAGANQPQHF.

The chain links TRBV15 to TRBJ2-7; 12 bases are shared with TRBD2. The CDR3 is 16 amino acids. V dropped 3 bases and J dropped 7; count of bases not matched to a gene: 10. Per the germline V gene, CDR1 is LNHNV and CDR2 is YYDKDF (reference sequence). The CDR3 nucleotides read TGTGCCACCAGCAGCTCGCTCCTAGCGGGAGGGGGAGAGCAGTACTTC. Its translation is CATSSSLLAGGGEQYF.

The chain joins TRBV7-8 to TRBJ1-5; 10 bases agree with TRBD1. The CDR3 spans 17 residues. After removal of 5 bases from V and 11 bases from J, the junction contained 18 bases not matched to a gene. Germline CDR1 reads SGHVS; CDR2 reads FQNEAQ. In DNA form, the CDR3 reads TGTGCCAGCAGCCCCAGATCCAAGGGACAGGGGACACGGACCCAGCATTTT. Residues: CASSPRSKGQGTRTQHF.

The genes are TRBV5-4 and TRBJ2-3; tentative D call: TRBD1 (6 bases). The CDR3 contains 16 residues. Germline-derived CDR1 and CDR2 are SGHNT and YYREEE (reference sequence). V was trimmed by 0 bases and J by 2 bases, leaving 13 bases between them. The CDR3 reads CASSLGADRTTDTQYF. The CDR3 DNA is TGTGCCAGCAGCTTGGGGGCGGACAGAACCACAGATACGCAGTATTTT.

Only one count was recorded for this clone. The CDR3 DNA reads as TGTGCCACCAGCAGAGATCGCGAAGGGGGCGGCTCACCCCTCCACTTT. Its translation is CATSRDREGGGSPLHF. This sequence joins TRBV15 and TRBJ1-6; 7 bases are shared with TRBD1. This CDR3 spans 16 amino acids. Germline loops: CDR1 LNHNV, CDR2 YYDKDF (reference sequence). The V segment lost 0 bases and the J segment 10 bases; nucleotides outside the gene matches: 9. The whole variable domain, remainder taken from reference TRBV15 and TRBJ1-6, is DAMVIQNPRYQVTQFGKPVTLSCSQTLNHNVMYWYQQKSSQAPKLLFHYYDKDFNNEADTPDNFQSRRPNTSFCFLDIRSPGLGDTAMYLCATSRDREGGGSPLHFGNGTRLTVT.

V is TRBV25-1 and J is TRBJ2-5; D not resolved. V was pared by 3 bases and J by 2 bases, with 13 bases between. CDR3 size: 15 residues. The germline V gene has CDR1 MGHDK and CDR2 SYGVNS. The chain's CDR3 is CASSDARNTQETQYF. The DNA of the CDR3 is TGTGCCAGCAGTGACGCAAGGAACACTCAAGAGACCCAGTACTTC.

The chain uses TRBV10-3 and TRBJ2-5, with 10 bases aligning to TRBD2. Germline lookup yields CDR1 ENHRY and CDR2 SYGVKD. The V segment lost 2 bases and the J segment 1 base; nucleotides outside the gene matches: 4. The CDR3 runs to 16 residues. The CDR3 nucleotides are TGTGCCATCAGTGAGACCTTAGCGGGAGGCCAAGAGACCCAGTACTTC. This codes for CAISETLAGGQETQYF.

J is TRBJ1-6 and V is TRBV5-1; D is undetermined. CDR3 size: 16 residues. Germline CDR1 reads SGHRS; CDR2 reads YFSETQ. The V end lost 1 base, the J end lost 8 bases, and 16 bases lay between the germline ends. The CDR3 DNA follows: TGCGCCAGCAGCTTGTACCGTCGGGCCGAGGATTCACCCCTCCACTTT. Translated: CASSLYRRAEDSPLHF.

The chain joins TRBV6-5 to TRBJ1-1, with 7 bases aligning to TRBD1. The length of the CDR3 is 14 residues. The ends lost 5 bases at V and 8 bases at J; junction bases unmatched: 11. Germline V CDR1 and CDR2: MNHEY, SVGAGI. The CDR3 loop reads CASSPWDSPGEAFF. The CDR3 DNA sequence: TGTGCCAGCAGTCCCTGGGACAGCCCGGGAGAAGCTTTCTTT.

The V gene is TRBV28, the J gene TRBJ1-2; 7 bases line up with TRBD1. V shed 0 bases, J shed 2 bases, and the junction held 6 bases outside the gene matches. CDR1 is MDHEN and CDR2 is SYDVKM in the germline V gene. The length of the CDR3 is 16 residues. Here the CDR3 DNA reads TGTGCCAGCAGTTTATGGCCCCCAGGGGGGAACTATGGCTACACCTTC. Encoded protein: CASSLWPPGGNYGYTF.

The chain combines TRBV9 with TRBJ2-1; 11 nucleotides agree with TRBD2. The germline V gene has CDR1 SGDLS and CDR2 YYNGEE. The length of the CDR3 is 15 residues. J was trimmed by 4 bases and V by 4 bases; bases with no gene match: 4. The CDR3 nucleotides are TGTGCCAGCAGCCGAGGGACTAGCGGTTACAATGAGCAGTTCTTC. As protein: CASSRGTSGYNEQFF. The variable domain in full, completed from reference TRBV9 and TRBJ2-1, reads DSGVTQTPKHLITATGQRVTLRCSPRSGDLSVYWYQQSLDQGLQFLIQYYNGEERAKGNILERFSAQQFPDLHSELNLSSLELGDSALYFCASSRGTSGYNEQFFGPGTRLTVL.

The chain uses TRBV15 and TRBJ2-5; the D gene is possibly TRBD2 (5 bases). CDR3 length: 12 residues. The V and J ends lost 8 bases and 5 bases respectively, with 12 bases between them. The germline gives CDR1 LNHNV, CDR2 YYDKDF (reference sequence). CDR3 nucleotides: TGTGCCACCGGCGGGTGGCAGGAGACCCAGTACTTC. It encodes CATGGWQETQYF.

The V gene is TRBV18, the J gene TRBJ2-6, with D tentatively TRBD1 or TRBD2 (5 bases each). V was shortened by 3 bases and J by 0 bases, with 9 bases between the two germline ends. CDR1 KGHSH and CDR2 LQKENI come from the germline V gene. The CDR3 loop spans 16 amino acids. This CDR3 is CASSPGVPSGANVLTF. CDR3 sequence (DNA): TGTGCCAGCTCACCGGGGGTCCCCTCTGGGGCCAACGTCCTGACTTTC. The variable domain in full, completed from reference TRBV18 and TRBJ2-6, reads NAGVMQNPRHLVRRRGQEARLRCSPMKGHSHVYWYRQLPEEGLKFMVYLQKENIIDESGMPKERFSAEFPKEGPSILRIQQVVRGDSAAYFCASSPGVPSGANVLTFGAGSRLTVL.

This sequence joins TRBV5-6 and TRBJ2-7; D is perhaps TRBD1 (5 bases). The CDR3 is made up of 14 amino acids. Between the trimmed V and J ends, which lost 4 bases and 5 bases, there was a span of 16 bases. Germline values: CDR1 SGHDT, CDR2 YYEEEE. CDR3 nucleotide sequence: TGTGCCAGCAGCAAAACCAGGGTGATCAACGAGCAGTACTTC. Protein product: CASSKTRVINEQYF.

In its sample, this clone was seen once. The chain uses TRBV4-2 and TRBJ2-4; 7 bases are a match to TRBD2. Trimming at V came to 1 base and at J to 5 bases, leaving 11 bases not matched to a gene. Looked up from germline, CDR1 is LGHNA and CDR2 is YNFKEQ. The length of the CDR3 is 17 residues. CDR3 sequence: CASSQVIRREAQNIQYF. As DNA, the CDR3 is TGTGCCAGCAGCCAAGTAATTCGCCGGGAGGCCCAAAACATTCAGTACTTC.

V usage is TRBV5-4 and J usage is TRBJ2-5; 7 bases agree with TRBD2. CDR1 is SGHNT, CDR2 YYREEE, per germline (reference sequence). The CDR3 contains 13 residues. V lost 8 bases and J lost 4; bases outside the gene matches: 8. The CDR3 bases are TGTGCCAGTGGGGAGGGGAGCAGAGAGACCCAGTACTTC. Translation gives CASGEGSRETQYF. The full variable domain, completed using reference TRBV5-4 and TRBJ2-5, is ETGVTQSPTHLIKTRGQQVTLRCSSQSGHNTVSWYQQALGQGPQFIFQYYREEENGRGNFPPRFSGLQFPNYSSELNVNALELDDSALYLCASGEGSRETQYFGPGTRLLVL.

The J gene is TRBJ2-3, the V gene TRBV4-1, with 9 positions matching TRBD2. Germline-derived CDR1 and CDR2 are MGHRA and YSYEKL. The ends lost 0 bases at V and 2 bases at J; junction bases unmatched: 6. The CDR3 spans 17 residues. The CDR3 sequence is CASSQEQSGGYTDTQYF. The CDR3 DNA follows: TGCGCCAGCAGCCAAGAGCAGAGCGGGGGGTACACAGATACGCAGTATTTT.

The V gene is TRBV13, the J gene TRBJ2-7; D is undetermined. Germline loops: CDR1 PRHDT, CDR2 FYEKMQ (reference sequence). CDR3 size: 12 residues. Trimming left V 2 bases short and J 2 bases short, with 4 bases between. CDR3 nucleotides: TGTGCCAGCAGCTTACTCCCCTACGAGCAGTACTTC. Translation gives CASSLLPYEQYF.

The rearrangement uses TRBV29-1 and TRBJ1-1, with D unclear. Trimming pared 7 bases from V and 3 bases from J, leaving 15 bases between. Per germline, CDR1 SQVTM and CDR2 ANQGSEA. CDR3 length: 13 residues. The CDR3 region has the DNA TGCAGCGCCACCCTTCCGGCTCACACTGAAGCTTTCTTT. Translating gives CSATLPAHTEAFF.

This rearrangement joins TRBV28 to TRBJ2-3; TRBD2 matches at 13 bases. The trim removed 2 bases at V and 7 bases at J, leaving 9 bases unmatched. The germline V gene encodes CDR1 MDHEN and CDR2 SYDVKM. The length of the CDR3 is 17 residues. CDR3 coding DNA: TGTGCCAGCAGTTTAGCGGAGGGGACTAGCGGGATTTATACGCAGTATTTT. It encodes CASSLAEGTSGIYTQYF.

The J gene is TRBJ1-2, the V gene TRBV5-1; 8 bases are a match to TRBD1. The CDR3 consists of 17 residues. CDR1 and CDR2 from the germline V gene are SGHRS and YFSETQ. The junction had 16 bases not matched to a gene; V was cut back by 6 bases and J by 3 bases. The CDR3 DNA reads as TGCGCCAGCACAAAACTGACGGCAGGGGGCATCCACTATGGCTACACCTTC. Protein product: CASTKLTAGGIHYGYTF.

The rearrangement uses TRBV7-3 and TRBJ2-5, with unresolved D. Between the trimmed V and J ends, which lost 5 bases and 1 base, there was a span of 8 bases. The CDR3 is made up of 13 amino acids. The germline CDR1 and CDR2 sequences are SGHTA and FQGTGA. CDR3 residues: CASSPRPQETQYF. CDR3 nucleotides: TGTGCCAGCAGCCCGCGGCCCCAAGAGACCCAGTACTTC.

The chain joins TRBV2 to TRBJ2-5, with D possibly matching TRBD2 (6 bases). Germline-derived CDR1 and CDR2 are SNHLY and FYNNEI. This CDR3 comprises 14 residues. V lost 6 bases and J lost 1, with 12 bases in between. The DNA of the CDR3 is TGTGCCAGCAGGGCCACTAGCTCCCAAGAGACCCAGTACTTC. Its protein is CASRATSSQETQYF.

J is TRBJ2-7 and V is TRBV3-1 (or the pseudogene TRBV3-2); the match to TRBD2 covers 14 bases. Looked up from germline, CDR1 is LGHDT and CDR2 is YNNKEL (reference sequence). This CDR3 spans 15 amino acids. Losses at the gene ends were 0 bases for V and 7 bases for J; bases not matched to a gene: 2. This CDR3 reads CASSQETSGRGEQYF. The CDR3 DNA is TGTGCCAGCAGCCAAGAGACTAGCGGGAGGGGGGAGCAGTACTTC.

A single count supports this clone. The chain carries TRBV27 and TRBJ1-1; unclear D gene. This CDR3 is 16 amino acids long. Germline V lookup: CDR1 MNHEY, CDR2 SMNVEV (reference sequence). Trimming left V 1 base short and J 0 bases short, with 12 bases between. The CDR3 DNA follows: TGTGCCAGCAGTTTATTGTTCGGGAACATGAACACTGAAGCTTTCTTT. Translation: CASSLLFGNMNTEAFF.

J is TRBJ2-6 and V is TRBV10-3; TRBD1 matches 9 bases. Looked up from germline, CDR1 is ENHRY and CDR2 is SYGVKD. The CDR3 contains 18 residues. The V and J ends lost 5 bases and 3 bases, in that order; junction bases with no gene match: 11. The CDR3 protein is CAISRQGVSSGGANVLTF. The DNA of the CDR3 is TGTGCCATCAGTAGACAGGGGGTCTCCTCAGGTGGGGCCAACGTCCTGACTTTC.

The chain has TRBV12-5 and TRBJ2-3; 15 nucleotides line up with TRBD2. The CDR3 extends over 17 amino acids. V lost 5 bases, J lost 4 bases, and 7 bases stayed unmatched. The germline gives CDR1 LGHNT, CDR2 FRNRAP. CDR3 bases: TGTGCTAGTGGTACGGGACTAGCGGGAGGTTCATCAGATACGCAGTATTTT. Its translation is CASGTGLAGGSSDTQYF.